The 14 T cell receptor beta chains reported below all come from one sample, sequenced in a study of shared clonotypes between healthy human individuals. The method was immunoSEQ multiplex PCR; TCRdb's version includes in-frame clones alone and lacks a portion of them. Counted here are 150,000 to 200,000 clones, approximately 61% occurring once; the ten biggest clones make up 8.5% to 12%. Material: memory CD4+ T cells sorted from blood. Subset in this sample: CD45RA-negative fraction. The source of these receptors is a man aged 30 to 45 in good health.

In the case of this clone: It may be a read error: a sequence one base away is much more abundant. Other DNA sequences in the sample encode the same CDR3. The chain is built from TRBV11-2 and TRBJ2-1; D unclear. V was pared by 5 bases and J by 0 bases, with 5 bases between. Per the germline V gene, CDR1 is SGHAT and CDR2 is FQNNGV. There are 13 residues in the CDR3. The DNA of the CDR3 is TGTGCCAGCAGCCTAAGCTCCTACAATGAGCAGTTCTTC. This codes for CASSLSSYNEQFF.

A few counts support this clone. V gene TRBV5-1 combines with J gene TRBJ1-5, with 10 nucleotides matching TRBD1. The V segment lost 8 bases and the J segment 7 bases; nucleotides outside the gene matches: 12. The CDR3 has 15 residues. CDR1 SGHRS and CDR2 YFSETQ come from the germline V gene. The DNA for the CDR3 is TGCGCCAGATATCCGGGACAGGGGTTGGGACAGCCCCAGCATTTT. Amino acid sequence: CARYPGQGLGQPQHF.

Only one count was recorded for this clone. The CDR3 nucleotides are TGTGCCAGCAGCTTCCGGGGTGGTCAAGAGACCCAGTACTTC. It yields the protein CASSFRGGQETQYF. This sequence joins TRBV11-2 and TRBJ2-5, with D possibly matching TRBD2 (5 bases). CDR3 length equals 14 residues. Trimming took 3 bases from V and 2 from J, leaving 10 bases between them. Per the germline V gene, CDR1 is SGHAT and CDR2 is FQNNGV.

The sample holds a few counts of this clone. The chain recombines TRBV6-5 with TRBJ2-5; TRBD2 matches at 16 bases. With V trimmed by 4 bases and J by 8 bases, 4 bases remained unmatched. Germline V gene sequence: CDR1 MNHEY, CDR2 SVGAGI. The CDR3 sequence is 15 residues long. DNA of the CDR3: TGTGCCAGCAGTTGGGGACTAGCGGGAGGGTCCACCCAGTACTTC. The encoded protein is CASSWGLAGGSTQYF.

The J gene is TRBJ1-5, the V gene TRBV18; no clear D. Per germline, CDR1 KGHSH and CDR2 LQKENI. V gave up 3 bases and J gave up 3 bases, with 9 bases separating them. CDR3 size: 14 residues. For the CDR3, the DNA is TGTGCCAGCTCACCCGGGTCGGCCAATCAGCCCCAGCATTTT. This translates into CASSPGSANQPQHF.

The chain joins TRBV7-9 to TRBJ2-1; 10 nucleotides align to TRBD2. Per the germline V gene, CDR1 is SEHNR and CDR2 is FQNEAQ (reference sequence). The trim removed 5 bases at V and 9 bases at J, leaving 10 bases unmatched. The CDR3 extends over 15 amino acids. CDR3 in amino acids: CASSLQREGRTEQFF. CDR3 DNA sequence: TGTGCCAGCAGCCTCCAGCGGGAGGGCCGGACTGAGCAGTTCTTC.

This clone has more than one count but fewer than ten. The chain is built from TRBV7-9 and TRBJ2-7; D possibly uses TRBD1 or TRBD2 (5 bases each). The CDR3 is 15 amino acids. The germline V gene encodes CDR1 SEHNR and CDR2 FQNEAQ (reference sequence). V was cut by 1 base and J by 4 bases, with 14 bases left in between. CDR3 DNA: TGTGCCAGCAGCTTAGTGAGGGGAGTCGATTACGAGCAGTACTTC. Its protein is CASSLVRGVDYEQYF.

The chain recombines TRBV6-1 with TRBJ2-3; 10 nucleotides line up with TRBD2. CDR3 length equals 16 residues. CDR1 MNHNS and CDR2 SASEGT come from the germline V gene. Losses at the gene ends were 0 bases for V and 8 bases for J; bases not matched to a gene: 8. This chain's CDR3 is CASSEAGLAVSTTQYF. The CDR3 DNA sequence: TGTGCCAGCAGTGAAGCTGGACTAGCGGTTTCTACTACGCAGTATTTT.

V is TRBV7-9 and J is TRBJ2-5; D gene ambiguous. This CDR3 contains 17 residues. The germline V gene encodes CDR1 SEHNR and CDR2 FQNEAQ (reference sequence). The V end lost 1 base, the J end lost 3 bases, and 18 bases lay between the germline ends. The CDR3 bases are TGTGCCAGCAGCTTAGGGGCAGCACAGCTAGTTAAAGAGACCCAGTACTTC. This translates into CASSLGAAQLVKETQYF.

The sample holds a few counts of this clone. The CDR3 DNA follows: TGTGCCATCGGGACAGACAATGAGCAGTTCTTC. Translated: CAIGTDNEQFF. V is TRBV10-3 and J is TRBJ2-1, with 7 bases fitting TRBD1. Looked up from germline, CDR1 is ENHRY and CDR2 is SYGVKD. There are 11 residues in the CDR3. With V trimmed by 8 bases and J by 5 bases, 0 bases remained unmatched.

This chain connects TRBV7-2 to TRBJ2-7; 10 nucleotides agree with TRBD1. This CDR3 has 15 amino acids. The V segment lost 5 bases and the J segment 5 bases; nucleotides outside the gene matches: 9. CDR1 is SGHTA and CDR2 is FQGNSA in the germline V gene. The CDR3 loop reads CASSRTGTGDHEQYF. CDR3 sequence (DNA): TGTGCCAGCAGCCGAACCGGGACAGGGGACCACGAGCAGTACTTC.

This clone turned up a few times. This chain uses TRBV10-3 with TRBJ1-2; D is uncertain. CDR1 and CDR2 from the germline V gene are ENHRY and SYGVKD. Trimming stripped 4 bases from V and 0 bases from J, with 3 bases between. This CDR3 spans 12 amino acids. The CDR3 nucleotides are TGTGCCATCAGTGGCCCTAACTATGGCTACACCTTC. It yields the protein CAISGPNYGYTF.

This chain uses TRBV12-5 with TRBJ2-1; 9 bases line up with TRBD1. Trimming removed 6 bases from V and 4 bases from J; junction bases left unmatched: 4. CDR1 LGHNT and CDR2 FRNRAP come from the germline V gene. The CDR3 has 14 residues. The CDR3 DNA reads TGTGCTAGTGGCTCGGGACAGGGATACAATGAGCAGTTCTTC. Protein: CASGSGQGYNEQFF.

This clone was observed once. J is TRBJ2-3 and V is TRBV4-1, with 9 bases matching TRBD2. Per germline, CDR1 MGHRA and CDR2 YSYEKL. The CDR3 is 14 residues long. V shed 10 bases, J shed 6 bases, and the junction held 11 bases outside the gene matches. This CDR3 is CATSGTSPTDTQYF. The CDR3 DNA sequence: TGCGCCACTTCCGGGACTAGCCCCACGGATACGCAGTATTTT.